This T cell receptor (beta chain) came from a study of blood T cell repertoires in COVID-19. Per the germline V gene, CDR1 is MDHEN and CDR2 is SYDVKM. Unmatched junction bases numbered 7, after V lost 8 bases and J lost 7 bases. This CDR3 region has 13 residues. In the study's own analysis: Cell counts per sample came from amplifying reference gene primers. TCRdb keeps only in-frame clones here, not all; method: immunoSEQ multiplex PCR. V and J calls and clone size follow that table, whereas D and trimming were derived from the DNA. The table lists hundreds of thousands of clones, about nine tenths of them singletons.

The source of this sequence is a woman in her thirties or forties who had recovered from COVID-19. Sequencing used PBMCs or T cells enriched from blood (not recorded which). The chain combines TRBV28 with TRBJ1-4; TRBD1 matches at 7 bases. Written as DNA, the CDR3 is TGTGCCAGCCGGGACAGCGATCCTGAAAAACTGTTTTTT. Translated: CASRDSDPEKLFF.